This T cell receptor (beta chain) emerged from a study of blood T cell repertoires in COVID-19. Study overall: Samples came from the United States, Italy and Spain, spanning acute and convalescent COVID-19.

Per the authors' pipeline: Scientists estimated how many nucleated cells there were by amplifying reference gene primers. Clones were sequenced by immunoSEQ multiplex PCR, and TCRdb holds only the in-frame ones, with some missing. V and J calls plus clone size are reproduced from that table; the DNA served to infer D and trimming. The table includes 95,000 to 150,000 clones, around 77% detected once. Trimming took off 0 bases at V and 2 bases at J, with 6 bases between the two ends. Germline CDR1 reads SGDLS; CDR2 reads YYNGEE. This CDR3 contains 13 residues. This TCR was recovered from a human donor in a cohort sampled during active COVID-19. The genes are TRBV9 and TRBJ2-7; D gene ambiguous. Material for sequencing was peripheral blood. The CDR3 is CASSVDIAYEQYF. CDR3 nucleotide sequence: TGTGCCAGCAGCGTAGACATCGCCTACGAGCAGTACTTC.